This is a list of T cell receptor beta chains from one sample in a study of control samples from healthy donors and cancer patients. Method: immunoSEQ multiplex PCR; TCRdb's copy keeps in-frame clones and lacks some. Seen here are about 160,000 clones, over 95% observed once, and the top ten hold approximately 0.93%. Input material: blood. These receptors were obtained from a woman aged 25 to 39 in good health. Both conserved end residues are part of each CDR3. Fields, in order: D gene, V gene, clone size, J gene, CDR3 DNA, CDR3 protein. A D gene is named only where the DNA matches it firmly. The size entry is marked missing in some rows and otherwise reads once, few, many or a size class.

NA	TRBV4-1	NA	TRBJ1-6	TGCGCCAGCAGCCAAGAACCGGGAGGAAATTCACCCCTCCACTTT	CASSQEPGGNSPLHF
TRBD2	TRBV7-7	NA	TRBJ2-7	TGTGCTAGCAGCTTTTCGGGAGGACTAGCGGGATTAATCTGCTACGAGCAGTACTTC	CASSFSGGLAGLICYEQYF
TRBD2	TRBV20-1	NA	TRBJ2-2	TGCAGTGCTAGTGGATTAGCGGGAGGTGCGGGGGAGCTGTTTTTT	CSASGLAGGAGELFF
NA	TRBV28	NA	TRBJ2-5	TGTGCCAGCAATGTATTCGGTGAGACCCAGTACTTC	CASNVFGETQYF
TRBD1	TRBV4-2	NA	TRBJ2-4	TGTGCCAGCAGCCAAGAAACGACAGGGTGGGCCAAAAACATTCAGTACTTC	CASSQETTGWAKNIQYF
NA	TRBV3-1/TRBV3-2	NA	TRBJ2-2	TGTGCCAGCAGCCAAAGGCTAGCCGGGGAGCTGTTTTTT	CASSQRLAGELFF
NA	TRBV7-2	NA	TRBJ1-5	TGTGCCAGCAGCTTATTTGTGTATAGCAATCAGCCCCAGCATTTT	CASSLFVYSNQPQHF
NA	TRBV18	NA	TRBJ1-4	TGTGCCAGCTCCGGACAGATTAATGAAAAACTGTTTTTT	CASSGQINEKLFF
NA	TRBV15	NA	TRBJ1-5	TGTGCCACCAGCAGAGACAGGGGATATCAGCCCCAGCATTTT	CATSRDRGYQPQHF
TRBD1	TRBV9	NA	TRBJ2-2	TGTGCCAGCAGCGAGGGACAGGGGGCGGTCGGGGAGCTGTTTTTT	CASSEGQGAVGELFF
NA	TRBV27	NA	TRBJ1-1	TGTGCCAGCAGTTTGGGCGGATCCCGGGGAGCTTTCTTT	CASSLGGSRGAFF
TRBD1	TRBV28	few	TRBJ2-2	TGTGCCAGCAGGGTAGGGACAGGGGACACCGGGGAGCTGTTTTTT	CASRVGTGDTGELFF
NA	TRBV13	NA	TRBJ2-1	TGTGCCAGCAGCTTAGGGAGTCTGGGTAATGAGCAGTTCTTC	CASSLGSLGNEQFF
NA	TRBV20-1	NA	TRBJ1-1	TGCAGTGCTAGCATGAACACTGAAGCTTTCTTT	CSASMNTEAFF
TRBD1	TRBV9	NA	TRBJ2-5	TGTGCCAGCAGCCGGGACAGCGACCAAGAGACCCAGTACTTC	CASSRDSDQETQYF
NA	TRBV6-1	NA	TRBJ1-4	TGTGCCAGCAGTGAGGCTCCTTTGGCAACTAATGAAAAACTGTTTTTT	CASSEAPLATNEKLFF
TRBD2	TRBV5-5	once	TRBJ2-7	TGTGCCTCCCGTGCCCCCGGGACTACCCCATACGAGCAGTACTTC	CASRAPGTTPYEQYF
TRBD1	TRBV28	NA	TRBJ1-1	TGTGCCAGCAGTGGAGGGGGCCCCCCGTCCGGCACTGAAGCTTTCTTT	CASSGGGPPSGTEAFF
NA	TRBV6-6	NA	TRBJ1-4	TGTGCCAGCAGTTACTCTAAAGGGCGGGGTGAAAAACTGTTTTTT	CASSYSKGRGEKLFF
NA	TRBV19	NA	TRBJ2-3	TGTGCCAGTAGTATATACGCAGGGGTAAGCACAGATACGCAGTATTTT	CASSIYAGVSTDTQYF
TRBD1	TRBV28	NA	TRBJ1-2	TGTGCCAGCAGTTTCGGGACAGGGGGACTGAACTATGGCTACACCTTC	CASSFGTGGLNYGYTF
NA	TRBV15	NA	TRBJ2-2	TGTGCCACCAGCAGAGATAGGGGGGCGTCCACCGGGGAGCTGTTTTTT	CATSRDRGASTGELFF
TRBD2	TRBV4-1	NA	TRBJ2-7	TGCGCCAGCAGCCAAGACCGGACTAGTGGATACGAGCAGTACTTC	CASSQDRTSGYEQYF
NA	TRBV11-2	NA	TRBJ2-1	TGTGCCAGCAGCTTAATCCCAGGGAACTACAATGAGCAGTTCTTC	CASSLIPGNYNEQFF
NA	TRBV29-1	NA	TRBJ1-1	TGCAGCGTTGATAAGGGAAACACTGAAGCTTTCTTT	CSVDKGNTEAFF
NA	TRBV27	NA	TRBJ2-7	TGTGCCAGCAGTTTCGCGCCAGGGGCATCCTACGAGCAGTACTTC	CASSFAPGASYEQYF
NA	TRBV6-6	NA	TRBJ1-2	TGTGCCAGCACCCTGAAATCCTCAGGTGCTAACTATGGCTACACCTTC	CASTLKSSGANYGYTF
NA	TRBV5-1	NA	TRBJ1-1	TGCGCCAGCAGCTTGTTCCCGGGGGCCACTGAAGCTTTCTTT	CASSLFPGATEAFF
TRBD1	TRBV6-5	NA	TRBJ2-7	TGTGCCAGCAGTTATTCCGGACAGGTATTATCCTACGAGCAGTACTTC	CASSYSGQVLSYEQYF
NA	TRBV25-1	NA	TRBJ2-7	TGTGCCAGCAGTGAGTATAGACAGGGAGGCTACGAGCAGTACTTC	CASSEYRQGGYEQYF
NA	TRBV18	NA	TRBJ2-7	TGTGCCAGCTCACCCTCATGGCAGGGCCCCTACGAGCAGTACTTC	CASSPSWQGPYEQYF
NA	TRBV7-9	NA	TRBJ2-7	TGTGCCAGCAGCTACCGGGACGGAACCTACGAGCAGTACTTC	CASSYRDGTYEQYF
NA	TRBV6-5	once	TRBJ2-5	TGTGCCAGCAGATTGAGCGGGTTACCCCCAAAGACCCAGTACTTC	CASRLSGLPPKTQYF
NA	TRBV7-9	NA	TRBJ2-5	TGTGCCAGCAGCCTAATCTTGGAGACCCAGTACTTC	CASSLILETQYF
NA	TRBV5-4	NA	TRBJ1-6	TGTGCCAGCAGCCCAACGCCGGGTAATTCACCCCTCCACTTT	CASSPTPGNSPLHF
NA	TRBV3-1/TRBV3-2	NA	TRBJ2-5	TGTGCCAGCAGCCAAACTCAGGAGACCCAGTACTTC	CASSQTQETQYF
TRBD1	TRBV18	NA	TRBJ2-1	TGTGCCAGCTCACCACCGCTGGACAGGGGGCCCCACAATGAGCAGTTCTTC	CASSPPLDRGPHNEQFF
NA	TRBV7-9	NA	TRBJ2-1	TGTGCCAGCAGCTTACCCCCGAGGCTCAATGAGCAGTTCTTC	CASSLPPRLNEQFF
TRBD1	TRBV6-6	NA	TRBJ1-1	TGTGCCAGCAGTGCCGGGACAGGGAGCGCTGAAGCTTTCTTT	CASSAGTGSAEAFF
NA	TRBV4-1	NA	TRBJ1-3	TGCGCCAGCAGCCAACAAGAAGCCTTAGGGGACACCATATATTTT	CASSQQEALGDTIYF
NA	TRBV29-1	NA	TRBJ1-4	TGCAGCGTTGAAGATCTTTTGGGGATGAGGGCTAATGAAAAACTGTTTTTT	CSVEDLLGMRANEKLFF
NA	TRBV6-5	NA	TRBJ1-1	TGTGCCAGCAGTCGACAGAGAGGGGGAACTGAAGCTTTCTTT	CASSRQRGGTEAFF
NA	TRBV18	NA	TRBJ1-5	TGTGCCAGCTCCTCCTCCCCACCGGGGGACTTATATAGCAATCAGCCCCAGCATTTT	CASSSSPPGDLYSNQPQHF
TRBD1	TRBV3-1/TRBV3-2	once	TRBJ2-7	TGTGCCAGCAGCCAAGTAGGGGACAGCACCTACGAGCAGTACTTC	CASSQVGDSTYEQYF